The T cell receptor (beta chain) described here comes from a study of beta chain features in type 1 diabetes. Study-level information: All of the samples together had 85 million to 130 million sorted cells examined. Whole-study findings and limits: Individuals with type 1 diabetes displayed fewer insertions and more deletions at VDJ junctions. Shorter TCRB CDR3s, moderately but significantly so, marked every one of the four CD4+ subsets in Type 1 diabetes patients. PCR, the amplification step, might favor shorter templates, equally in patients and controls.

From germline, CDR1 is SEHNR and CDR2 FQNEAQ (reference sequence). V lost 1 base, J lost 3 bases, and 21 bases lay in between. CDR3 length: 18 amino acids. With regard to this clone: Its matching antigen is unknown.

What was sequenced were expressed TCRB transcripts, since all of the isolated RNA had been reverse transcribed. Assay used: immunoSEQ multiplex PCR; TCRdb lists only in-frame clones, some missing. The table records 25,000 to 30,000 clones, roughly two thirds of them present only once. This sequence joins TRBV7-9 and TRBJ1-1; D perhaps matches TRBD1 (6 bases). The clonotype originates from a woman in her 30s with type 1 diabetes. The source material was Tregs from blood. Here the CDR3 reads CASSLGLGSYSGDTEAFF. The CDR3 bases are TGTGCCAGCAGCTTAGGCCTGGGGTCGTACTCAGGGGACACTGAAGCTTTCTTT.